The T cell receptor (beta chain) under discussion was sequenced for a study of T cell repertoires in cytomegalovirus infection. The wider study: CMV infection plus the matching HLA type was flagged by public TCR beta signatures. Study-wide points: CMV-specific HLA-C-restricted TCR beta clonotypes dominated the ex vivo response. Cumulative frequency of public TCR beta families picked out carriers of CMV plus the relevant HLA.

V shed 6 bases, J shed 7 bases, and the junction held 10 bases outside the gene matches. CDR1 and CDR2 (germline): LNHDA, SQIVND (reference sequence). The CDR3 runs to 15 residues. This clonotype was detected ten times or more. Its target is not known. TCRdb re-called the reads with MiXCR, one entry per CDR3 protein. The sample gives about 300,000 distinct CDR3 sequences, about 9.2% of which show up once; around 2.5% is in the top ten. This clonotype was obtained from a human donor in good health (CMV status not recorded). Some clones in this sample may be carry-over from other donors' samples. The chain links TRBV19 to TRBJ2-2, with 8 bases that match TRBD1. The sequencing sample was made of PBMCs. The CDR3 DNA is TGTGCCAGTAGAACGGGACACAGGGGGAGCGGGGAGCTGTTTTTT. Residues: CASRTGHRGSGELFF. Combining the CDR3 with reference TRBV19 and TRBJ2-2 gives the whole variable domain DGGITQSPKYLFRKEGQNVTLSCEQNLNHDAMYWYRQDPGQGLRLIYYSQIVNDFQKGDIAEGYSVSREKKESFPLTVTSAQKNPTAFYLCASRTGHRGSGELFFGEGSRLTVL.